A selection of T cell receptor beta chains follows, all from one sample in a study of T-cell memory formation after mild COVID-19. TCRdb re-called the 5' RACE reads through MiXCR, storing one row per CDR3 protein. The sample includes approximately 390,000 distinct CDR3 sequences, about 15% of them seen just once. Sequenced input: PBMCs or a T cell subset sorted from them (not recorded which). The origin of the receptors is a man aged 18 to 30 who had mild COVID-19 (a few samples of this study predate the infection). Cell type and time point are not known. Each CDR3 is given with its conserved first and last residue. A D gene is named only where the DNA matches it firmly. The size of a clone is reported for some rows only, either as once, few or many, or as a class for expanded clones.

d_call: TRBD2; v_call: TRBV7-9; j_call: TRBJ2-5; clone_size: few; cdr3_nt: TGTGCCAGCAGCCTGGGACTAGCGGGGTTAGAGGAGACCCAGTACTTC; cdr3_aa: CASSLGLAGLEETQYF
d_call: TRBD2; v_call: TRBV20-1; j_call: TRBJ2-5; clone_size: NA; cdr3_nt: TGCAGTGCTAGAGGCAAAGTAGGACTCAGTAGCGGGGGTCAACAAGAGACCCAGTACTTC; cdr3_aa: CSARGKVGLSSGGQQETQYF
d_call: NA; v_call: TRBV7-6; j_call: TRBJ1-3; clone_size: NA; cdr3_nt: TGTGCCAGCAGCTACAGCTCTGGAAACACCATATATTTT; cdr3_aa: CASSYSSGNTIYF
d_call: NA; v_call: TRBV5-5; j_call: TRBJ1-1; clone_size: few; cdr3_nt: TGTGCCAGCAGTCCCGGGACCGGACTAATCGAAGCTTTCTTT; cdr3_aa: CASSPGTGLIEAFF
d_call: NA; v_call: TRBV5-1; j_call: TRBJ2-6; clone_size: few; cdr3_nt: TGCGCCAGCAGCTTGGAGGCAGCCTCTGGGGCCAACGTCCTGACTTTC; cdr3_aa: CASSLEAASGANVLTF
d_call: TRBD1; v_call: TRBV27; j_call: TRBJ2-7; clone_size: many; cdr3_nt: TGTGCCAGCAGTTTGACAGGGGCGTACGAGCAGTACTTC; cdr3_aa: CASSLTGAYEQYF
d_call: TRBD1; v_call: TRBV24-1; j_call: TRBJ2-1; clone_size: NA; cdr3_nt: TGTGCCACTCAGAACCCGGGACAGGGTTCGAATGAGCAGTTCTTC; cdr3_aa: CATQNPGQGSNEQFF
d_call: NA; v_call: TRBV7-3; j_call: TRBJ1-4; clone_size: NA; cdr3_nt: TGTGCCAGCAGCGCCCCCGGCGGGAATGAAAAACTGTTTTTT; cdr3_aa: CASSAPGGNEKLFF
d_call: TRBD2; v_call: TRBV7-7; j_call: TRBJ2-5; clone_size: few; cdr3_nt: TGTGCTAGCAGTCCACGGGGGGGGGCGTATGGGGACCAGTACTTC; cdr3_aa: CASSPRGGAYGDQYF
d_call: NA; v_call: TRBV15; j_call: TRBJ2-1; clone_size: NA; cdr3_nt: TGTGCCACCAGCAGAGGTGGGGCTTCCTACAATGAGCAGTTCTTC; cdr3_aa: CATSRGGASYNEQFF
d_call: TRBD1; v_call: TRBV5-1; j_call: TRBJ1-2; clone_size: NA; cdr3_nt: TGCGCCAGCAGCGACCCCGGGACAGCCCTTGGCTACACCTTC; cdr3_aa: CASSDPGTALGYTF
d_call: NA; v_call: TRBV20-1; j_call: TRBJ2-5; clone_size: NA; cdr3_nt: TGCAGTGCTAGGAGAACGGGGACTCAACAAGAGACCCAGTACTTC; cdr3_aa: CSARRTGTQQETQYF
d_call: TRBD1; v_call: TRBV5-1; j_call: TRBJ2-3; clone_size: few; cdr3_nt: TGCGCCAGCAGCTTGGCCGGGACAGGCAACTGGGATACGCAGTATTTT; cdr3_aa: CASSLAGTGNWDTQYF
d_call: TRBD1; v_call: TRBV6-6; j_call: TRBJ2-1; clone_size: NA; cdr3_nt: TGTGCCAGCAGTCTACAGGGGGCGCGGGAGTTCTTC; cdr3_aa: CASSLQGAREFF
d_call: NA; v_call: TRBV6-6; j_call: TRBJ2-2; clone_size: few; cdr3_nt: TGTGCCAGCAGTTACTCTCGCGGGGGCTACACCGGGGAGCTGTTTTTT; cdr3_aa: CASSYSRGGYTGELFF
d_call: NA; v_call: TRBV20-1; j_call: TRBJ1-2; clone_size: many; cdr3_nt: TGCAGTGCTAGAGCACGGAACTATGGCTACACCTTC; cdr3_aa: CSARARNYGYTF
d_call: NA; v_call: TRBV5-1; j_call: TRBJ2-1; clone_size: few; cdr3_nt: TGCGCCAGCAGCTTGGGTCAGCTCCTCTACAATGAGCAGTTCTTC; cdr3_aa: CASSLGQLLYNEQFF
d_call: NA; v_call: TRBV7-2; j_call: TRBJ2-1; clone_size: NA; cdr3_nt: TGTGCCAGCAGGCACTTCAGGGAGCAGGAGCAGTTCTTC; cdr3_aa: CASRHFREQEQFF
d_call: TRBD2; v_call: TRBV7-9; j_call: TRBJ2-1; clone_size: few; cdr3_nt: TGTGCCAGCAGCTACCCGACTAGCGGGGGTTCCAATGAGCAGTTCTTC; cdr3_aa: CASSYPTSGGSNEQFF
d_call: NA; v_call: TRBV3-1; j_call: TRBJ1-5; clone_size: NA; cdr3_nt: TGTGCCAGCAGCCAAGAACGGTACAATCAGCCCCAGCATTTT; cdr3_aa: CASSQERYNQPQHF
d_call: NA; v_call: TRBV10-3; j_call: TRBJ2-7; clone_size: many; cdr3_nt: TGTGCCATCAGGGGCTACCTCTCCTACGAGCAGTACTTC; cdr3_aa: CAIRGYLSYEQYF
d_call: TRBD2; v_call: TRBV5-1; j_call: TRBJ2-2; clone_size: few; cdr3_nt: TGCGCCAGCAGCATCGTTGCGGGGGGCACGAGCACCGGGGAGCTGTTTTTT; cdr3_aa: CASSIVAGGTSTGELFF
d_call: NA; v_call: TRBV7-9; j_call: TRBJ1-2; clone_size: few; cdr3_nt: TGTGCCAGCAGCCCACCACGGGGAGGTAGTGGCTACACCTTC; cdr3_aa: CASSPPRGGSGYTF
d_call: TRBD2; v_call: TRBV20-1; j_call: TRBJ2-1; clone_size: NA; cdr3_nt: TGCAGTGCCAGGTCACTAGCGGGGGTCAATGAGCAGTTCTTC; cdr3_aa: CSARSLAGVNEQFF
d_call: TRBD2; v_call: TRBV12-3/TRBV12-4; j_call: TRBJ2-3; clone_size: few; cdr3_nt: TGTGCCAGCAGTCATCCTAGCGGGGGTACAGATACGCAGTATTTT; cdr3_aa: CASSHPSGGTDTQYF
d_call: NA; v_call: TRBV7-2; j_call: TRBJ1-1; clone_size: NA; cdr3_nt: TGTGCCAGCAGCTCCCCGGACACTGAAGCTTTCTTT; cdr3_aa: CASSSPDTEAFF
d_call: TRBD2; v_call: TRBV4-3; j_call: TRBJ2-3; clone_size: few; cdr3_nt: TGCGCCAGCAGCCGAGGACTAGCGGGGCGAGATACGCAGTATTTT; cdr3_aa: CASSRGLAGRDTQYF
d_call: NA; v_call: TRBV7-6; j_call: TRBJ2-2; clone_size: NA; cdr3_nt: TGTGCCAGCAGCCCCCAGACCCCAAACACCGGGGAGCTGTTTTTT; cdr3_aa: CASSPQTPNTGELFF
d_call: NA; v_call: TRBV7-8; j_call: TRBJ1-4; clone_size: NA; cdr3_nt: TGTGCCAGCAGCTCTACAGGGTATAATGAAAAACTGTTTTTT; cdr3_aa: CASSSTGYNEKLFF
d_call: NA; v_call: TRBV28; j_call: TRBJ1-6; clone_size: few; cdr3_nt: TGTGCCAGCAGTTTCGGGTTATTAAGATCACCCCTCCACTTT; cdr3_aa: CASSFGLLRSPLHF
d_call: TRBD1; v_call: TRBV20-1; j_call: TRBJ1-1; clone_size: few; cdr3_nt: TGCAGTGCTCCCCAGTCTACAGGGGGGAACACTGAAGCTTTCTTT; cdr3_aa: CSAPQSTGGNTEAFF
d_call: NA; v_call: TRBV5-4; j_call: TRBJ2-2; clone_size: few; cdr3_nt: TGTGCCAGCAGCTTGGCCTTTGCGGACACCGGGGAGCTGTTTTTT; cdr3_aa: CASSLAFADTGELFF
d_call: NA; v_call: TRBV4-1; j_call: TRBJ2-5; clone_size: NA; cdr3_nt: TGCGCCAGCAGCCGCGGGGCGGAGACCCAGTACTTC; cdr3_aa: CASSRGAETQYF
d_call: TRBD2; v_call: TRBV2; j_call: TRBJ2-3; clone_size: few; cdr3_nt: TGTGCCAGCAGTGCTTTAGCGGGGGGGCGCCGCACAGATACGCAGTATTTT; cdr3_aa: CASSALAGGRRTDTQYF
d_call: NA; v_call: TRBV29-1; j_call: TRBJ2-5; clone_size: NA; cdr3_nt: TGCAGCGTTGAAGAGGTCCCAGCGGAGACCCAGTACTTC; cdr3_aa: CSVEEVPAETQYF
d_call: TRBD1; v_call: TRBV5-1; j_call: TRBJ1-2; clone_size: many; cdr3_nt: TGCGCCAGCAGCTTCGGGACAGGGGGCTTTGATGGCTACACCTTC; cdr3_aa: CASSFGTGGFDGYTF
d_call: TRBD2; v_call: TRBV7-9; j_call: TRBJ2-5; clone_size: few; cdr3_nt: TGTGCCAGCAGCTTAGGAGCGGGGGGGCTGGAGACCCAGTACTTC; cdr3_aa: CASSLGAGGLETQYF
d_call: NA; v_call: TRBV12-3/TRBV12-4; j_call: TRBJ2-3; clone_size: few; cdr3_nt: TGTGCCAGCAGTTCCCGGGTCTCAGATACGCAGTATTTT; cdr3_aa: CASSSRVSDTQYF
d_call: TRBD1; v_call: TRBV6-5; j_call: TRBJ1-1; clone_size: NA; cdr3_nt: TGTGCCACAGGGCCTACAGGGGGTCATGCTTTCTTT; cdr3_aa: CATGPTGGHAFF
d_call: NA; v_call: TRBV2; j_call: TRBJ1-1; clone_size: NA; cdr3_nt: TGTGCCAGCAGTGAGTACACTGAAGCTTTCTTT; cdr3_aa: CASSEYTEAFF
d_call: NA; v_call: TRBV11-2; j_call: TRBJ1-4; clone_size: NA; cdr3_nt: TGTGCCAGCAGCCTTCGAGGTCGGGCTAATGAAAAACTGTTTTTT; cdr3_aa: CASSLRGRANEKLFF